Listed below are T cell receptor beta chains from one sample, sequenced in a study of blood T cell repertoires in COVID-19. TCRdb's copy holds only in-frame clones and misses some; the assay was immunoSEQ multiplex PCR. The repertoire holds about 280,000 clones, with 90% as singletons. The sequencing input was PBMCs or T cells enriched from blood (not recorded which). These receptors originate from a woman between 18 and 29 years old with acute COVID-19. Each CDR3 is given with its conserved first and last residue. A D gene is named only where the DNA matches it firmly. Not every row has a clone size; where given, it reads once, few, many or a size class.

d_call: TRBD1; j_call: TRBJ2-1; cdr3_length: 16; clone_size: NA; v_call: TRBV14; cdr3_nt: TGTGCCAGCAGCCAAGCGCTGGGACAGGGGGTCATAGGGCAGTTCTTC; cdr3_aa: CASSQALGQGVIGQFF
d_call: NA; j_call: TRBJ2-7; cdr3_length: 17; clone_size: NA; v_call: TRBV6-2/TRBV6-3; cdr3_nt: TGTGCCAGCAGTTACTTCCCTGACGGACAGAGGAAATACGAGCAGTACTTC; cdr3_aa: CASSYFPDGQRKYEQYF
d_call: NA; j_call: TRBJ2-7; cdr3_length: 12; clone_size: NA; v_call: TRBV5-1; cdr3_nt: TGCGCCAGCAGTTTGACAGCTTACGAGCAGTACTTC; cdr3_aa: CASSLTAYEQYF
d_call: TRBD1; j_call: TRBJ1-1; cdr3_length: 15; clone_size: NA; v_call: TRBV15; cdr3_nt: TGTGCCACCAGCAGAGATACAGGGGGGAACACTGAAGCTTTCTTT; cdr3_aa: CATSRDTGGNTEAFF
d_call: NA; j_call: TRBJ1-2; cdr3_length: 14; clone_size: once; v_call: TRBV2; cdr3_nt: TGTGCCAGCAGTTTAGGGGTTGGGTTTGGTGGCTACACCTTC; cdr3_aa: CASSLGVGFGGYTF
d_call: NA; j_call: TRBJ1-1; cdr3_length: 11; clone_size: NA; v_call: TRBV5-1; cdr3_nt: TGCGCCAGCAGCTTGTCAGGCGAAGCTTTCTTT; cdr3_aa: CASSLSGEAFF
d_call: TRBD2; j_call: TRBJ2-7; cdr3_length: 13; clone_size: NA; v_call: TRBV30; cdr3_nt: TGTGCCTGGAGCTCCGGACTAGAATACCGGTCGTACTTC; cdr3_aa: CAWSSGLEYRSYF
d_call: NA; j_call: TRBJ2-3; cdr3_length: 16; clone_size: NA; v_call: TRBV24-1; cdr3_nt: TGTGCCACCAGTGACAACGCCCTACTAGACACAGATACGCAGTATTTT; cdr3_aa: CATSDNALLDTDTQYF
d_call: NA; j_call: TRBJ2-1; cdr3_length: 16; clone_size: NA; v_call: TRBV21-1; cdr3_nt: TGTGCCAGCAGCAGAGTCGGACTAGCGGGAGATAATGAGCAGTTCTTC; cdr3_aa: CASSRVGLAGDNEQFF
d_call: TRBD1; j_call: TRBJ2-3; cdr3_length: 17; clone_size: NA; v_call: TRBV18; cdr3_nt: TGTGCCAGCTCACCATTCCCAGACAGGGGGTCCACAGATACGCAGTATTTT; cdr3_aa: CASSPFPDRGSTDTQYF
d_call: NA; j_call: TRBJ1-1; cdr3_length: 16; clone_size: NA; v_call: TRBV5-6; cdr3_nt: TGTGCCAGCAGCCTAGCCGGGCCTTTTGGAACGTATGAAGCTTTCTTT; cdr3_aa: CASSLAGPFGTYEAFF
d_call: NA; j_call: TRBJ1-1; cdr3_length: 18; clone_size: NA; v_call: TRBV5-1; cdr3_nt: TGCGCCAGCAGCTTCCAACAGGGCGGCGGTCTGATGAACACTGAAGCTTTCTTT; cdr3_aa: CASSFQQGGGLMNTEAFF
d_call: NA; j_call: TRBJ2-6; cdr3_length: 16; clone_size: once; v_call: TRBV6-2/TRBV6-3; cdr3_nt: TGTGCCAGCAGTTCAACTACTAGCTCTGGGGCCAACGTCCTGACTTTC; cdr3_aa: CASSSTTSSGANVLTF
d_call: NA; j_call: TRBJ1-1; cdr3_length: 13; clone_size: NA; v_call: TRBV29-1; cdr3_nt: TGCAGCGTGGGGCTACAGGATACAGGGTTGGCTTTCTTT; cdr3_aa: CSVGLQDTGLAFF
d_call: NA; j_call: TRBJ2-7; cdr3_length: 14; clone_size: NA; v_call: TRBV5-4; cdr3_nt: TGTGCCAGCAGCTTGGACAGAAACTCCTACGAGCAGTACTTC; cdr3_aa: CASSLDRNSYEQYF
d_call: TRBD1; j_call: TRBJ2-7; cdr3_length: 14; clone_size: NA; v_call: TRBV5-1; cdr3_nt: TGCGCCAGCAGCTTGGACAGGGGGGTGTACGAGCAGTACTTC; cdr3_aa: CASSLDRGVYEQYF
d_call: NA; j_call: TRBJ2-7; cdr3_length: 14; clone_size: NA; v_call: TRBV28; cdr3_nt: TGTGCCAGCAGTCGATGGGCACCCCTCTACGAGCAGTACTTC; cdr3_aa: CASSRWAPLYEQYF
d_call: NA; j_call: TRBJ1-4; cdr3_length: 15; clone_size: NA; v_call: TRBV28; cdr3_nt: TGTGCCAGCAGGCCGCGGGGTGCAACTAATGAAAAACTGTTTTTT; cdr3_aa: CASRPRGATNEKLFF
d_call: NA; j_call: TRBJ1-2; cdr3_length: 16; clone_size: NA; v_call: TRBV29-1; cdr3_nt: TGCAGCGTTGAAGATCTTAATGCAGGGGCTAACTATGGCTACACCTTC; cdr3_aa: CSVEDLNAGANYGYTF
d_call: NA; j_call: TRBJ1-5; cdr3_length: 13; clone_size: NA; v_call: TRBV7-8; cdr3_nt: TGTGCCAGCAGTTTAGGAAATCGAGGGCCCCAGCATTTT; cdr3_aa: CASSLGNRGPQHF
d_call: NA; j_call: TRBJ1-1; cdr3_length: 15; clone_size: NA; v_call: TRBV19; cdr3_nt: TGTGCCAGTAGTATAGAGGACAGATTGAACACTGAAGCTTTCTTT; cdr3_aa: CASSIEDRLNTEAFF
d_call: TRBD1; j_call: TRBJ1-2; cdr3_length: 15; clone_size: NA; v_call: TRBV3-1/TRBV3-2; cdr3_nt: TGTGCCAGCAGCAGACCCGGGACAGGGGGTCTTGGCTACACCTTC; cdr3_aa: CASSRPGTGGLGYTF
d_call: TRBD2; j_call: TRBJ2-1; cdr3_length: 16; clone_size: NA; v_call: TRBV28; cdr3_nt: TGTGCCAGCATCGAGGGAAGCGGGAGTTCTTACAATGAGCAGTTCTTC; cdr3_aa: CASIEGSGSSYNEQFF